This T cell receptor (beta chain) is from a study of T cell changes during pregnancy in multiple sclerosis. Only in-frame clones appear in the TCRdb table, and some are missing; sequencing was by immunoSEQ multiplex PCR. Of 15,000 or so clones listed, 70% to 90% are singletons. This receptor was obtained from a female donor with multiple sclerosis, enrolled in a pregnancy study. This specimen was CD8+ T cells from peripheral blood mononuclear cells, taken in the first trimester of pregnancy.

CDR3 loop: CASSSLSGGAEYEQYF. The CDR3 nucleotides are TGTGCCAGCAGCTCTCTTAGCGGGGGGGCAGAATACGAGCAGTACTTC. The rearrangement uses TRBV5-4 and TRBJ2-7, with 11 bases matching TRBD2. The V segment lost 3 bases and the J segment 4 bases; nucleotides outside the gene matches: 9. This CDR3 is 16 amino acids long. CDR1 is SGHNT, CDR2 YYREEE, per germline (reference sequence).